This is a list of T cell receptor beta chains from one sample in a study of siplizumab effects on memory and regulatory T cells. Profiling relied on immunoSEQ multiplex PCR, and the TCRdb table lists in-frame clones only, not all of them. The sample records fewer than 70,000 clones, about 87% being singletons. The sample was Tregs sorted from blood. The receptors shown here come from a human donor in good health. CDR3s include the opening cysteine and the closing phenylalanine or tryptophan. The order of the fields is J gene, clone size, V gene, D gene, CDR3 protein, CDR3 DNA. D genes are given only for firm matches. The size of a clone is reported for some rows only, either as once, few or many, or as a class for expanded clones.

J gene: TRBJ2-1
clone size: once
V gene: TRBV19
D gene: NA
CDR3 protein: CASSIGRQEQFF
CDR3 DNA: TGTGCCAGTAGTATAGGTCGACAGGAGCAGTTCTTC

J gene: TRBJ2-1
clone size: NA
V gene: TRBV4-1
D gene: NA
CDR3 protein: CASSQGTGSYNEQFF
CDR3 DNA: TGCGCCAGCAGCCAAGGAACGGGATCCTACAATGAGCAGTTCTTC

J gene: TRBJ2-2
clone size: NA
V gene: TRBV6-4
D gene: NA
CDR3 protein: CASSPGLINTGELFF
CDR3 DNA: TGTGCCAGCAGCCCTGGGCTGATTAACACCGGGGAGCTGTTTTTT

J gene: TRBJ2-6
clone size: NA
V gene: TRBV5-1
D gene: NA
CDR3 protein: CASSLGGSNSGANVLTF
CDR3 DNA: TGCGCCAGCAGCTTGGGAGGCTCTAACTCTGGGGCCAACGTCCTGACTTTC

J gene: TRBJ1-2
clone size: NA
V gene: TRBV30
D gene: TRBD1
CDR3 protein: CAWSRDRGRRGYTF
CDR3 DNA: TGTGCCTGGAGTCGGGACAGGGGGCGCCGGGGCTACACCTTC

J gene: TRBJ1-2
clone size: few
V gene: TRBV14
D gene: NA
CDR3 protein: CASSQVISNIRWGSGYTF
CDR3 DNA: TGTGCCAGCAGCCAAGTTATCTCTAACATCAGGTGGGGCTCTGGCTACACCTTC

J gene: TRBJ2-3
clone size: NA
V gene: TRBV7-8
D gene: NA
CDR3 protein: CASSLNRGADTQYF
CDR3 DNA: TGTGCCAGCAGCTTAAATAGGGGGGCAGATACGCAGTATTTT

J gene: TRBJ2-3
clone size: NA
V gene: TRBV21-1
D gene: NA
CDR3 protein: CASSWGSGRAGSDTQYF
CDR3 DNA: TGTGCCAGCAGTTGGGGGAGCGGGAGGGCCGGGTCAGATACGCAGTATTTT

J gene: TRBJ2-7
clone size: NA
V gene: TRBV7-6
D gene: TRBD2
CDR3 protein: CASSSLAGGYEQYF
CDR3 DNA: TGTGCCAGCAGCTCGCTAGCGGGAGGGTACGAGCAGTACTTC

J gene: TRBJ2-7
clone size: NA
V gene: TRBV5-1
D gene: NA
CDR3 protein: CASSLAGQKEQYF
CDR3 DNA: TGCGCCAGCAGCTTGGCCGGTCAGAAGGAGCAGTACTTC

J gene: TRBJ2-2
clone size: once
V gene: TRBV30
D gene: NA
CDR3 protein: CAWSQARRGYTGELFF
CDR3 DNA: TGTGCCTGGAGCCAGGCCAGGCGGGGCTACACCGGGGAGCTGTTTTTT

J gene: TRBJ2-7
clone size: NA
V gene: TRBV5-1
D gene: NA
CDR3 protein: CASSPSGTYEQYF
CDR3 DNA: TGCGCCAGCAGCCCCTCTGGTACCTACGAGCAGTACTTC

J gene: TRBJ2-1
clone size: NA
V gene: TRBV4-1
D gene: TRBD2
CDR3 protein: CASSQGSSGRNSYNEQFF
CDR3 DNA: TGCGCCAGCAGCCAAGGTTCTAGCGGGAGGAACTCCTACAATGAGCAGTTCTTC

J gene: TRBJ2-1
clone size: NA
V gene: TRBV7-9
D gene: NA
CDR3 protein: CASSLSGPSYNEQFF
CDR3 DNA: TGTGCCAGCAGCTTAAGCGGACCATCCTACAATGAGCAGTTCTTC

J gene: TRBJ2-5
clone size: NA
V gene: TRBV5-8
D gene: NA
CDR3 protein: CASSGFRETQYF
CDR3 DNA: TGTGCCAGCTCGGGGTTTCGAGAGACCCAGTACTTC

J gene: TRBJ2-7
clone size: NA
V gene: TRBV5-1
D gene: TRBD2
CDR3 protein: CASSLARHTSGRGYEQYF
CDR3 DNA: TGCGCCAGCAGCTTGGCCCGACATACTAGCGGGAGGGGCTACGAGCAGTACTTC

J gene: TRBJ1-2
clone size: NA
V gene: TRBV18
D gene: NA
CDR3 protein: CASSPQGRHYGYTF
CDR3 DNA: TGTGCCAGCTCACCACAGGGACGGCACTATGGCTACACCTTC

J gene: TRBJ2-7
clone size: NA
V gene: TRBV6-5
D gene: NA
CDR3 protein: CASSSGSYEQYF
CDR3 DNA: TGTGCCAGCAGTTCGGGTTCCTACGAGCAGTACTTC

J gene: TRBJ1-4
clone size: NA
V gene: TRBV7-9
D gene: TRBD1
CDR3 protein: CASSRDRGNEKLFF
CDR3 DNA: TGTGCCAGCAGCAGGGACAGGGGTAATGAAAAACTGTTTTTT

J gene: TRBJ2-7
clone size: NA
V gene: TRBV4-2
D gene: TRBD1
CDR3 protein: CASSQGQGSYEQYF
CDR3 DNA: TGTGCCAGCAGCCAAGGACAGGGTTCCTACGAGCAGTACTTC

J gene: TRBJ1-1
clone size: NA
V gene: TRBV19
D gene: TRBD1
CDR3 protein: CASRNRGVTEAFF
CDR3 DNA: TGTGCCAGTAGAAACAGGGGAGTAACTGAAGCTTTCTTT

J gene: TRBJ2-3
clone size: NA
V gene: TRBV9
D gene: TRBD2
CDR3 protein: CASSSRTSSADTQYF
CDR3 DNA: TGTGCCAGCAGCTCCCGGACTAGCAGCGCAGATACGCAGTATTTT

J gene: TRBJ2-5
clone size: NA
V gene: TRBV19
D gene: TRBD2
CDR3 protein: CASSMFLADQETQYF
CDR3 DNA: TGTGCCAGTAGTATGTTCCTAGCGGACCAAGAGACCCAGTACTTC

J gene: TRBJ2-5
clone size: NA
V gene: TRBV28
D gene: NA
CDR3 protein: CASSPKETQYF
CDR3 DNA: TGTGCCAGCAGTCCAAAAGAGACCCAGTACTTC

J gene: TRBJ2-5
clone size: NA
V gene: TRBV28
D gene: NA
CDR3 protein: CASTHSGTGRPETQYF
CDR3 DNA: TGTGCCAGCACCCATAGCGGGACAGGGAGGCCAGAGACCCAGTACTTC

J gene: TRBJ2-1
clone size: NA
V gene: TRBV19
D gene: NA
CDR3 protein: CASMAYNEQFF
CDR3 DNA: TGTGCCAGTATGGCCTACAATGAGCAGTTCTTC

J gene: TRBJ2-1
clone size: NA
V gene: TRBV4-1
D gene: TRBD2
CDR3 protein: CASSQVVAGNNEQFF
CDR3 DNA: TGCGCCAGCAGCCAAGTAGTAGCGGGGAACAATGAGCAGTTCTTC

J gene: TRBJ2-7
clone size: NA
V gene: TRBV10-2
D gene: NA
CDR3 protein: CASSGDGKGTYEQYF
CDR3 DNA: TGCGCCAGCAGTGGCGACGGGAAAGGGACCTACGAGCAGTACTTC

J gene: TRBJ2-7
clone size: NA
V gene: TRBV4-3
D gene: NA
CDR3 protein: CASSPQAGEREQYF
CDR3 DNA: TGCGCCAGCAGCCCCCAGGCCGGTGAGCGCGAGCAGTACTTC

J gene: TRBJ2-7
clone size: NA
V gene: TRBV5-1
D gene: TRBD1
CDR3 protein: CASSLGGQDSYEQYF
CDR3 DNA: TGCGCCAGCAGCTTGGGGGGACAGGATTCCTACGAGCAGTACTTC

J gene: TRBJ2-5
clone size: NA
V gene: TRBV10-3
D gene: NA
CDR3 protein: CAISAGGVTKGTQYF
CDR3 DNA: TGTGCCATCAGTGCGGGTGGGGTCACCAAAGGGACCCAGTACTTC

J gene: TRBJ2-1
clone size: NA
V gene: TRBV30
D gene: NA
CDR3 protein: CAWRSQQTGPYNEQFF
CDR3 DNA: TGTGCCTGGAGGTCTCAACAAACCGGCCCCTACAATGAGCAGTTCTTC

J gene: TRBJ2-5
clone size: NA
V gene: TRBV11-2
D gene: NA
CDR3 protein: CASSLVPGGGQETQYF
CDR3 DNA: TGTGCCAGCAGCTTAGTTCCAGGAGGGGGCCAAGAGACCCAGTACTTC

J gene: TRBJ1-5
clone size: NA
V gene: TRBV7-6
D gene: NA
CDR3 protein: CASSRGQGPQHF
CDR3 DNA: TGTGCCAGCAGCCGGGGTCAGGGGCCCCAGCATTTT

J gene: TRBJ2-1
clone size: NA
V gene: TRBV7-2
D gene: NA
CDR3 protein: CASRPGGGLRGQFF
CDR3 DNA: TGTGCCAGCAGGCCAGGAGGGGGGCTGAGAGGGCAGTTCTTC

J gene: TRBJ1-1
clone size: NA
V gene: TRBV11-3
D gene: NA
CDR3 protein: CASSPRTINTEAFF
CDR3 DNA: TGTGCCAGCAGCCCACGGACGATAAACACTGAAGCTTTCTTT

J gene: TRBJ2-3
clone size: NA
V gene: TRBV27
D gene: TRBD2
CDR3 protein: CASSSLAGGSDTQYF
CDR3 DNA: TGTGCCAGCAGTTCTCTAGCGGGAGGCTCAGATACGCAGTATTTT

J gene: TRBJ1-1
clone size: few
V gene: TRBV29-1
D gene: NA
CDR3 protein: CSVMGYTEAFF
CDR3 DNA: TGCAGCGTAATGGGGTACACTGAAGCTTTCTTT

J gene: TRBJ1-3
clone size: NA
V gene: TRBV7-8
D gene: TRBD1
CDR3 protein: CASSWGQGTGGNTIYF
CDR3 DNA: TGTGCCAGCAGCTGGGGACAGGGTACGGGTGGAAACACCATATATTTT

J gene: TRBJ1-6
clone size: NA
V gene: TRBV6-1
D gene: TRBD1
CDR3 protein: CAARGRLGSPLHF
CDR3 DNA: TGTGCCGCTAGGGGGCGGCTAGGATCACCCCTCCACTTT

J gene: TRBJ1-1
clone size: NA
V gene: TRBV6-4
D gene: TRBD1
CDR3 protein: CASSFTQGATEAFF
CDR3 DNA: TGTGCCAGCAGTTTTACCCAGGGGGCCACTGAAGCTTTCTTT

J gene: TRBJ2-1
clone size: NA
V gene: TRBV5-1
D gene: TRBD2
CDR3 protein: CASSLRSGRRNEQFF
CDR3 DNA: TGCGCCAGCAGCTTAAGGAGCGGGAGAAGGAATGAGCAGTTCTTC

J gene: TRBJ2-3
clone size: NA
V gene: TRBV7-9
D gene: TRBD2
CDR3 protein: CASSLGLAGTDTQYF
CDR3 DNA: TGTGCCAGCAGCTTAGGACTAGCGGGCACAGATACGCAGTATTTT

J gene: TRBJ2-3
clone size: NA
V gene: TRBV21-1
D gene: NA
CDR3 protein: CASSKDKSTDTQYF
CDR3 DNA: TGTGCCAGCAGCAAAGATAAAAGCACAGATACGCAGTATTTT

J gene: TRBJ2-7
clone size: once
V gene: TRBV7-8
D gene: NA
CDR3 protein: CASSLDLYEQYF
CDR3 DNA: TGTGCCAGCAGCTTAGACTTATACGAGCAGTACTTC

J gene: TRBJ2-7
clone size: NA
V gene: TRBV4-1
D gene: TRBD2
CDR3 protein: CASSQGTSGRARSYEQYF
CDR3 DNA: TGCGCCAGCAGCCAAGGGACTAGCGGGAGGGCCAGGTCCTACGAGCAGTACTTC

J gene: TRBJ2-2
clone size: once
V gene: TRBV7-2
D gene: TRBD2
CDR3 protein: CASSHGGLAGVTGELFF
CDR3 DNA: TGTGCCAGCAGCCACGGGGGCCTAGCGGGAGTCACCGGGGAGCTGTTTTTT

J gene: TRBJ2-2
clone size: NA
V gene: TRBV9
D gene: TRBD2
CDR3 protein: CASSGLAGGPKGGELFF
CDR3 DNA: TGTGCCAGCAGCGGCTTAGCGGGAGGGCCAAAAGGCGGGGAGCTGTTTTTT

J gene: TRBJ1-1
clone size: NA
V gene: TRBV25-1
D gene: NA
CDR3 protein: CASSDLGGTEAFF
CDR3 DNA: TGTGCCAGCAGTGATCTCGGTGGGACTGAAGCTTTCTTT

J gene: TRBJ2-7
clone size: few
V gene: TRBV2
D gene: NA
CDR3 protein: CASSGRTYEQYF
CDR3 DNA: TGTGCCAGCAGTGGCAGGACCTACGAGCAGTACTTC

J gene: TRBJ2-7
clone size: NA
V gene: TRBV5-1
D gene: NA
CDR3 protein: CASSFGSGYEQYF
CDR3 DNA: TGCGCCAGCAGCTTCGGTAGCGGCTACGAGCAGTACTTC

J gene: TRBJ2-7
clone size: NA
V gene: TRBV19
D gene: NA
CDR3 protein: CASSSPNYEQYF
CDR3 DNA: TGTGCCAGTAGTTCCCCGAACTACGAGCAGTACTTC

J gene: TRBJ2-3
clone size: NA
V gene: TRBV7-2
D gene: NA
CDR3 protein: CASSVRTDTQYF
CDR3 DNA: TGTGCCAGCAGTGTCCGAACAGATACGCAGTATTTT

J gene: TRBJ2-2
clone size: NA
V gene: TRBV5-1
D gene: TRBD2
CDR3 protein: CASSWNRLAGGPGELFF
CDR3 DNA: TGCGCCAGCAGCTGGAACCGACTAGCGGGAGGGCCCGGGGAGCTGTTTTTT

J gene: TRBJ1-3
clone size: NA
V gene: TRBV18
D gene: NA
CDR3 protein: CASSPSSGNTIYF
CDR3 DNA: TGTGCCAGCTCACCGAGCTCTGGAAACACCATATATTTT